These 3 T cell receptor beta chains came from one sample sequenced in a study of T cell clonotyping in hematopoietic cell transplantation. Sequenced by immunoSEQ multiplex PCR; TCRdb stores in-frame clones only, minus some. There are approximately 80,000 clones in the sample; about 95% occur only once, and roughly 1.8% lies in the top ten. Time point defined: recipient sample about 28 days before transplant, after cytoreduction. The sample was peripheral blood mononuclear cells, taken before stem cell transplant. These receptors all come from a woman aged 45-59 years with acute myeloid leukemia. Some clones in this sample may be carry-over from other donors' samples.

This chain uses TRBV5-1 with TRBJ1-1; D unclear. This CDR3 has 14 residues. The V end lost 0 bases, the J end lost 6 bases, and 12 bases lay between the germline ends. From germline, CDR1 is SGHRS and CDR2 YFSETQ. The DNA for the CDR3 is TGCGCCAGCAGCTTGGGACATCTTGAGTCTGAAGCTTTCTTT. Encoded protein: CASSLGHLESEAFF.

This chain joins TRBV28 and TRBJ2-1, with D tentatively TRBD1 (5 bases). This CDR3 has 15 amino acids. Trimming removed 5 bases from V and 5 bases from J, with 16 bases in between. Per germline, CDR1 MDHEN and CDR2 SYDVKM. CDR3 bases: TGTGCCAGCAGTCTCCTCCGACAGAAAAACAATGAGCAGTTCTTC. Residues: CASSLLRQKNNEQFF.

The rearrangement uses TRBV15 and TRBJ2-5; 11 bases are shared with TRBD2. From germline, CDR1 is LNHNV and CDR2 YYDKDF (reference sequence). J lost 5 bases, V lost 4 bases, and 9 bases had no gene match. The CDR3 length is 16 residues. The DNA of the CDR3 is TGTGCCACCAGCACAGGGACTAGCGGTAGGGGGGAGACCCAGTACTTC. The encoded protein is CATSTGTSGRGETQYF.